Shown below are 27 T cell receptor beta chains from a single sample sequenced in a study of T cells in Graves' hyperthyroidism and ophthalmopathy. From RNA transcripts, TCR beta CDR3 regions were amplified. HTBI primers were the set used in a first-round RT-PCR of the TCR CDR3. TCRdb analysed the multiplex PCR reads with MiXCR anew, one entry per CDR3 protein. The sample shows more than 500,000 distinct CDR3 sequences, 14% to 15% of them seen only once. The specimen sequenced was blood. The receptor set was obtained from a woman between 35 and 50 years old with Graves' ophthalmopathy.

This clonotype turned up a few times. CDR3 nucleotide sequence: TGTGCCAGCAGCGTAGAGTTAGGACTAGCAGATACGCAGTATTTT. As protein: CASSVELGLADTQYF. The chain carries TRBV9 and TRBJ2-3; 7 bases agree with TRBD2. CDR3 length: 15 amino acids. Germline V gene data show CDR1 as SGDLS and CDR2 as YYNGEE. Trimming at V came to 0 bases and at J to 4 bases, leaving 5 bases not matched to a gene.

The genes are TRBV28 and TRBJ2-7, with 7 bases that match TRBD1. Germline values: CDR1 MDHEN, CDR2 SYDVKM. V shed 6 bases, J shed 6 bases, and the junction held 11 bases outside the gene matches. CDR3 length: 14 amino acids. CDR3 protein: CASSVRTGSVEQYF. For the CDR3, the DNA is TGTGCCAGCAGCGTTAGGACAGGATCGGTCGAGCAGTACTTC.

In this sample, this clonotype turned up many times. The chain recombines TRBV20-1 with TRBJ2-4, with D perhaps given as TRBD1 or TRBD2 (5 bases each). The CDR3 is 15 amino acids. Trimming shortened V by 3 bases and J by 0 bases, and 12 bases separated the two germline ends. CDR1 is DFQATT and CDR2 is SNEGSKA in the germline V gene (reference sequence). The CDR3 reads CSARGDSLAKNIQYF. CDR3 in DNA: TGCAGTGCTAGGGGAGACAGTCTAGCCAAAAACATTCAGTACTTC.

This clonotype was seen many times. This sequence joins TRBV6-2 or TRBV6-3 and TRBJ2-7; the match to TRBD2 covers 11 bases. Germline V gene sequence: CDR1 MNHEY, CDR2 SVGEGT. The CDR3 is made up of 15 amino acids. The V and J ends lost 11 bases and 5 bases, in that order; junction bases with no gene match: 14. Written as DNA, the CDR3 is TGTGCCGCAAGGGAGGCTAGCGGGAGGTCTCACGAGCAGTACTTC. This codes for CAAREASGRSHEQYF.

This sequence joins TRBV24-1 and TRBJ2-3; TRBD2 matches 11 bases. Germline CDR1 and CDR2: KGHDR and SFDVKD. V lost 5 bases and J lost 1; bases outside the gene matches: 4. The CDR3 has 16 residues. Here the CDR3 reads CATSGLTSGGTDTQYF. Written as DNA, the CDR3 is TGTGCCACCAGTGGCCTGACTAGCGGGGGCACAGATACGCAGTATTTT.

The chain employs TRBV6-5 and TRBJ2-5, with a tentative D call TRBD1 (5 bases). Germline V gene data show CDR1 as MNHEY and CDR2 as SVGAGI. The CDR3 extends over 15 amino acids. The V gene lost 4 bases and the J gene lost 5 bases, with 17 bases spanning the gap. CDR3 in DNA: TGTGCCAGCAGTTTTTTCCAGGGTTTTGGGGAGACCCAGTACTTC. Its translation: CASSFFQGFGETQYF.

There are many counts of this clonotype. CDR3 nucleotides: TGTGCCAGCAGGCCAGGGGTAACCAATCAGCCCCAGCATTTT. This translates into CASRPGVTNQPQHF. The J gene is TRBJ1-5, the V gene TRBV27; a possible D gene is TRBD1 (6 bases). CDR1 MNHEY and CDR2 SMNVEV come from the germline V gene (reference sequence). V was cut by 6 bases and J by 3 bases, with 12 bases left in between. There are 14 residues in the CDR3.

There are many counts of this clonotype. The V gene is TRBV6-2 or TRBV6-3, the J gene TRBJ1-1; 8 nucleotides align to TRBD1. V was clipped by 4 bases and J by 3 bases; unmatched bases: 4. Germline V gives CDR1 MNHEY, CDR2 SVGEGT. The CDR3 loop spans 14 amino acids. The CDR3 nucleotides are TGTGCCAGCAGTTCGGCACAGGGGGACACTGAAGCTTTCTTT. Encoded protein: CASSSAQGDTEAFF.

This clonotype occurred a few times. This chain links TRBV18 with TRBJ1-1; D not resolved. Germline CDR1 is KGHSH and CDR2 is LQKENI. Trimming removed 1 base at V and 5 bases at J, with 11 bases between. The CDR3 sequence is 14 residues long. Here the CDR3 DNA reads TGTGCCAGCTCACCACGAGCCCCGGGGACTGAAGCTTTCTTT. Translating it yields CASSPRAPGTEAFF.

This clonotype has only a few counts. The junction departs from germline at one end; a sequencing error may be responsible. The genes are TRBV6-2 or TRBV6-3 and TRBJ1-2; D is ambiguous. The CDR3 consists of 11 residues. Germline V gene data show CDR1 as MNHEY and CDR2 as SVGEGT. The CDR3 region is CASSYGGGQAF. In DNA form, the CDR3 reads TGTGCCAGCAGTTACGGAGGTGGGCAAGCCTTC.

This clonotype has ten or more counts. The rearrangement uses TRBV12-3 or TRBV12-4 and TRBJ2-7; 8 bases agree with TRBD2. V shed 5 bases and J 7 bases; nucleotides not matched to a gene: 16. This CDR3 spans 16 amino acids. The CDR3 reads CASSPGGGPRGGEQYF. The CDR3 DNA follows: TGTGCCAGCAGTCCTGGAGGAGGGCCTCGGGGGGGGGAGCAGTACTTC.

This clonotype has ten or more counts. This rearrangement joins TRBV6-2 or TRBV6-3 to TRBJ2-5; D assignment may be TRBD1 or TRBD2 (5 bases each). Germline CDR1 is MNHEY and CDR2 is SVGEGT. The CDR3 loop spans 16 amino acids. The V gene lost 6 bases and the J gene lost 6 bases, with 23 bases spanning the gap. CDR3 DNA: TGTGCCAGCAGCGATCCGGGACCCACAAATCGAAAGACCCAGTACTTC. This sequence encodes CASSDPGPTNRKTQYF.

Here the CDR3 DNA reads TGTGCCAGCAGTTTTAGTGGACTTGACACTGAAGCTTTCTTT. Translating it yields CASSFSGLDTEAFF. This chain joins TRBV12-3 or TRBV12-4 and TRBJ1-1; D gene unclear. The CDR3 has 14 residues. The ends were cut back, 3 bases at V and 3 bases at J, with 11 bases in the middle.

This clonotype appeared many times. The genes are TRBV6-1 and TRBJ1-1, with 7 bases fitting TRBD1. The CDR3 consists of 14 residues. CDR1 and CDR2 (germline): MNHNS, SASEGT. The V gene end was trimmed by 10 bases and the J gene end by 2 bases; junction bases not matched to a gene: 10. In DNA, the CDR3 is TGTGCCACCAGACTGACAGGGACAAACACTGAAGCTTTCTTT. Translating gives CATRLTGTNTEAFF.

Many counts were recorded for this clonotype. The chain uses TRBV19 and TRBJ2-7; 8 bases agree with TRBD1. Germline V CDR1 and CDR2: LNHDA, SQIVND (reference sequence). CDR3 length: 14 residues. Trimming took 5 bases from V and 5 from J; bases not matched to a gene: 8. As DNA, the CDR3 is TGTGCCAGTAGTGTCCCAGGGGGCGAAAACGAGCAGTACTTC. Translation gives CASSVPGGENEQYF.

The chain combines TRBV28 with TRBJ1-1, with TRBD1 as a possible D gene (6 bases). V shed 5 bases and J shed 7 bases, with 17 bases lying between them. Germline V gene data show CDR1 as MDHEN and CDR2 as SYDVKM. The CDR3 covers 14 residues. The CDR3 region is CASSIYRVIGEAFF. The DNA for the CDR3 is TGTGCCAGCAGTATATACAGGGTAATAGGTGAAGCTTTCTTT. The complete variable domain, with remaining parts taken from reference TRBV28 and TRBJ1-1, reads DVKVTQSSRYLVKRTGEKVFLECVQDMDHENMFWYRQDPGLGLRLIYFSYDVKMKEKGDIPEGYSVSREKKERFSLILESASTNQTSMYLCASSIYRVIGEAFFGQGTRLTVV.

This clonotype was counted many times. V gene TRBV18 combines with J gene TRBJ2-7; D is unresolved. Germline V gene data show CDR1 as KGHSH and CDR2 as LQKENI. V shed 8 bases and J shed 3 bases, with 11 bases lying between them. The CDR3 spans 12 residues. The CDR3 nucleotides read TGTGCCAGCAGCCCTCAGAACTACGAGCAGTACTTC. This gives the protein CASSPQNYEQYF. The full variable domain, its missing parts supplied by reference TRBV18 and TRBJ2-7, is NAGVMQNPRHLVRRRGQEARLRCSPMKGHSHVYWYRQLPEEGLKFMVYLQKENIIDESGMPKERFSAEFPKEGPSILRIQQVVRGDSAAYFCASSPQNYEQYFGPGTRLTVT.

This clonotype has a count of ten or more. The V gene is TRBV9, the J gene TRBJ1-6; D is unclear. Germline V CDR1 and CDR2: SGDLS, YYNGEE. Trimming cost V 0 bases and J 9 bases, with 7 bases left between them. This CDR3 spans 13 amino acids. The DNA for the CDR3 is TGTGCCAGCAGCGTAGGGGCCGTTTCACCCCTCCACTTT. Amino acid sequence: CASSVGAVSPLHF.

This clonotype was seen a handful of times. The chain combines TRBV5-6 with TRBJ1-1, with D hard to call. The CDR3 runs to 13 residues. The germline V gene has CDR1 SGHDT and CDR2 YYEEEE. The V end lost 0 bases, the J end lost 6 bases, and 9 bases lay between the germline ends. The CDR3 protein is CASSLEPMPEAFF. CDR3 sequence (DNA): TGTGCCAGCAGCTTGGAACCGATGCCTGAAGCTTTCTTT.

The CDR3 coding sequence is TGTGCCAGCAGTCCGACTAGCGGGAAGGGGAACACCGGGGAGCTGTTTTTT. Amino acid sequence: CASSPTSGKGNTGELFF. The chain joins TRBV6-2 or TRBV6-3 to TRBJ2-2; 11 bases fit TRBD2. The CDR3 contains 17 residues. V gave up 5 bases and J gave up 1 base; unmatched junction bases: 6. Germline CDR1 and CDR2: MNHEY and SVGEGT.

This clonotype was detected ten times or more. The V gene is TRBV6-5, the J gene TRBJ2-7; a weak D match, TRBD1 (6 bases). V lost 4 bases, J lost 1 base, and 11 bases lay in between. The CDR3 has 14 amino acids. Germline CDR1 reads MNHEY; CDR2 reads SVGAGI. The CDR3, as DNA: TGTGCCAGCAGTTCCCTTGACAGGTCCTACGAGCAGTACTTC. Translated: CASSSLDRSYEQYF.

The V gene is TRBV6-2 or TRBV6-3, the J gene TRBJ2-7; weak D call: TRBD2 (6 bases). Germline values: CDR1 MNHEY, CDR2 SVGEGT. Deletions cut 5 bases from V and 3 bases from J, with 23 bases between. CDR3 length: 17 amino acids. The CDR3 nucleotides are TGTGCCAGCAGTCCCCCGAGGGGACTTAGTTCCAGCTACGAGCAGTACTTC. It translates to CASSPPRGLSSSYEQYF.

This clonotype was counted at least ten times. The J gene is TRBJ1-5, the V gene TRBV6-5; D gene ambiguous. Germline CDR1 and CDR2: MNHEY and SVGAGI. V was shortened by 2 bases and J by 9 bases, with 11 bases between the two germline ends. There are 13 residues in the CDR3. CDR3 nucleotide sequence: TGTGCCAGCAGTTACGACGGGAAACGGCCCCAGCATTTT. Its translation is CASSYDGKRPQHF.

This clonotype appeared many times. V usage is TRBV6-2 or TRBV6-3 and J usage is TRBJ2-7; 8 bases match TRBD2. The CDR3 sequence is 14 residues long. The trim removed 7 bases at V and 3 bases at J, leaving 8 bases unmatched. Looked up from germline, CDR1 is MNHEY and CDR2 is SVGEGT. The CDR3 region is CASIRAGAIYEQYF. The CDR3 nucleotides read TGTGCCAGCATCCGAGCGGGGGCGATCTACGAGCAGTACTTC.

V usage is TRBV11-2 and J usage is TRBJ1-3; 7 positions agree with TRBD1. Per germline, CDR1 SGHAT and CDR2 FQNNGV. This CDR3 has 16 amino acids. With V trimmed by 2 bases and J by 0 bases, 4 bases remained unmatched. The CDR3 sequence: CASSLRDRSSGNTIYF. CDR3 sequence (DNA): TGTGCCAGCAGCTTAAGGGACAGATCCTCTGGAAACACCATATATTTT.

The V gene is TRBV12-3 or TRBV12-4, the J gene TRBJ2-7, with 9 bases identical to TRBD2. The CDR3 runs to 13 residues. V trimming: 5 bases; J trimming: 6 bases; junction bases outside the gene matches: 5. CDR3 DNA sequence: TGTGCCAGCAGTCAAGCGGGAGGAGGCGAGCAGTACTTC. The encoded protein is CASSQAGGGEQYF.

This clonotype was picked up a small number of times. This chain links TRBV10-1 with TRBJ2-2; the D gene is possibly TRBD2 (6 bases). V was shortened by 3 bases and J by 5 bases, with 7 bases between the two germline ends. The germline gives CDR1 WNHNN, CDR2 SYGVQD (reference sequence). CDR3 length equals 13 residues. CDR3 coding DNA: TGCGCCAGCAGTGATGCGGGAACCGGGGAGCTGTTTTTT. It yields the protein CASSDAGTGELFF.